Following are 14 T cell receptor beta chains from one sample sequenced in a study of cytomegalovirus exposure and HLA in healthy donors (dated by TCRdb to 2016 to 2017). Preparation of the library involved the immunoSEQ multiplex PCR assay. For the multiplex PCR, a mixture combining 60 forward primers for TCR Vbeta segments and 13 reverse primers for TCR Jbeta segments was used. Here the immuneACCESS table is served through TCRdb, limited to in-frame sequences with V and J called. Missing clones are a known gap in these copies; in checked studies unresolved V genes cover under half, and the rest lacks a known reason. The table for this sample lists approximately 220,000 clones; 76% of them were counted only once. Together, the top ten hold 0.63% of the sample. Sequencing input: PBMCs. The receptors stem from a man between 18 and 35 years old in good health and CMV-seronegative.

The genes are TRBV5-4 and TRBJ2-1, with TRBD1 matching over 7 bases. Germline CDR1 and CDR2: SGHNT and YYREEE (reference sequence). The CDR3 is 17 amino acids. Trimming at V came to 0 bases and at J to 1 base, leaving 7 bases not matched to a gene. CDR3 amino acids: CASSLGGTDYSYNEQFF. The CDR3 DNA reads TGTGCCAGCAGCTTGGGTGGGACAGACTATTCCTACAATGAGCAGTTCTTC.

The genes are TRBV28 and TRBJ2-5; a possible D gene is TRBD2 (6 bases). V lost 2 bases, J lost 5 bases, and 15 bases lay in between. The CDR3 has 15 residues. Per germline, CDR1 MDHEN and CDR2 SYDVKM. CDR3 sequence: CASSLPYSGRETQYF. In DNA form, the CDR3 reads TGTGCCAGCAGTTTACCTTACTCGGGGAGGGAGACCCAGTACTTC.

Comment on this clone: This same CDR3 is encoded by further DNA sequences in the sample. The chain joins TRBV9 to TRBJ1-2, with D perhaps matching TRBD1 (5 bases). The CDR3 totals 15 residues. V gave up 0 bases and J gave up 1 base, with 10 bases separating them. Germline lookup yields CDR1 SGDLS and CDR2 YYNGEE. The chain's CDR3 is CASSVGGDLNYGYTF. In DNA, the CDR3 is TGTGCCAGCAGCGTAGGCGGGGACCTTAACTATGGCTACACCTTC.

The chain carries TRBV11-3 and TRBJ2-1; 8 bases are a match to TRBD2. There are 16 residues in the CDR3. Germline V lookup: CDR1 SGHNT, CDR2 YENEEA. V was pared by 0 bases and J by 4 bases, with 5 bases of the junction left unmatched. CDR3 in amino acids: CASSLEGLAGYNEQFF. CDR3 in DNA: TGTGCCAGCAGCTTAGAGGGGCTAGCGGGTTACAATGAGCAGTTCTTC.

The chain links TRBV6-1 to TRBJ2-7; the match to TRBD1 covers 7 bases. V dropped 8 bases and J dropped 3; count of bases not matched to a gene: 10. CDR1 is MNHNS, CDR2 SASEGT, per germline. The CDR3 length is 14 residues. The DNA for the CDR3 is TGTGCCAGCTCGTGGGACAGAATTGGCTACGAGCAGTACTTC. Its protein is CASSWDRIGYEQYF.

V gene TRBV2 combines with J gene TRBJ2-7; tentatively, D is TRBD2 (6 bases). The ends were cut back, 6 bases at V and 4 bases at J, with 19 bases in the middle. CDR3 length equals 15 residues. Germline V gene data show CDR1 as SNHLY and CDR2 as FYNNEI. CDR3 amino acids: CASRGQRGTPYEQYF. CDR3 DNA: TGTGCCAGCAGAGGTCAGCGCGGGACGCCTTACGAGCAGTACTTC.

This clone was seen a few times. The chain joins TRBV6-1 to TRBJ2-2; maybe TRBD2 (6 bases). V dropped 7 bases and J dropped 6 bases, with 15 bases sitting between them. Germline lookup yields CDR1 MNHNS and CDR2 SASEGT. This CDR3 contains 14 residues. The CDR3 region has the DNA TGTGCCAGCAAGCGGGCCCATGAATCCGGGGAGCTGTTTTTT. Translated, it gives CASKRAHESGELFF.

J is TRBJ2-1 and V is TRBV20-1; TRBD2 aligns across 7 bases. Trimming at V came to 6 bases and at J to 10 bases, leaving 6 bases not matched to a gene. CDR1 is DFQATT and CDR2 is SNEGSKA in the germline V gene (reference sequence). There are 11 residues in the CDR3. CDR3 DNA sequence: TGCAGTGCCTCCCTAGCGGAAGAGCAGTTCTTC. It translates to CSASLAEEQFF.

Remarks on this clone: Other nucleotide sequences from this sample produce the same CDR3. The chain combines TRBV6-5 with TRBJ1-2; 11 nucleotides agree with TRBD1. After removal of 0 bases from V and 4 bases from J, the junction contained 4 bases not matched to a gene. Germline loops: CDR1 MNHEY, CDR2 SVGAGI. CDR3 length: 16 amino acids. The DNA for the CDR3 is TGTGCCAGCAGTTACTCCCGGACAGGGGGCGGCTATGGCTACACCTTC. The encoded protein is CASSYSRTGGGYGYTF.

The chain joins TRBV27 to TRBJ1-2; TRBD1 aligns across 9 bases. The germline V gene encodes CDR1 MNHEY and CDR2 SMNVEV (reference sequence). Trimming removed 6 bases from V and 0 bases from J; junction bases left unmatched: 5. The CDR3 extends over 15 amino acids. The CDR3: CASRPTGGPNYGYTF. Here the CDR3 DNA reads TGTGCCAGCAGACCCACAGGGGGCCCTAACTATGGCTACACCTTC.

Details on this clone: Other DNA sequences within the sample encode an identical CDR3. The rearrangement joins TRBV5-1 to TRBJ2-6, with no clear D. The length of the CDR3 is 15 residues. Trimming pared 2 bases from V and 9 bases from J, leaving 15 bases between. The germline V gene has CDR1 SGHRS and CDR2 YFSETQ. This CDR3 is CASSFSPRGFNVLTF. The CDR3 DNA reads as TGCGCCAGCAGCTTTAGCCCCCGAGGTTTCAACGTCCTGACTTTC.

This clone was seen a single time. V and J are TRBV6-5 and TRBJ2-1, with D perhaps TRBD2 (6 bases). The V end lost 6 bases, the J end lost 4 bases, and 13 bases lay between the germline ends. In germline, CDR1 is MNHEY, CDR2 SVGAGI. The CDR3 totals 14 residues. In DNA, the CDR3 is TGTGCCAGCAGGGGGCGGGAAGTTTACAATGAGCAGTTCTTC. It codes for CASRGREVYNEQFF.

CDR3: CASSLEGSYEQFF. For the CDR3, the DNA is TGCGCCAGCAGCTTGGAGGGGTCTTATGAGCAGTTCTTC. The chain combines TRBV5-1 with TRBJ2-1; TRBD1 might be the D (5 bases). The V gene lost 0 bases and the J gene lost 8 bases, with 9 bases spanning the gap. Germline V gives CDR1 SGHRS, CDR2 YFSETQ. The CDR3 spans 13 residues.

The count of this clone is one. Germline and junction disagree at one end, which may indicate a read error. The chain has TRBV5-1 and TRBJ1-1; a weak D match, TRBD1 (6 bases). Germline assignment: CDR1 SGHRS and CDR2 YFSETQ. This CDR3 is built from 14 residues. CDR3 sequence: CASSDRNVNTEALF. CDR3 in DNA: TGCGCCAGCAGTGACAGGAACGTGAACACTGAAGCTCTCTTT.